These T cell receptor beta chains were read from a single sample in a study of tumor-infiltrating lymphocytes in localized non-small cell lung cancer. The data were produced by immunoSEQ multiplex PCR, yet TCRdb's version contains in-frame clones alone and is incomplete. The repertoire has about 16,000 clones, 55% to 70% of them found once; the top ten carry 6.5%. Sequencing was carried out using lung tumor tissue. These receptors all stem from a human donor with non-small cell lung cancer. CDR3s include the opening cysteine and the closing phenylalanine or tryptophan. Some rows have no size entry. The others give once, few or many, or a class for an expanded clone.

>TRBJ2-7|TRBV4-3|NA
CASSQTTSGIKYF
>TRBJ2-2|TRBV4-2|few
CASSLDLRETGELFF
>TRBJ1-6|TRBV7-8|NA
CASSLGGESSYNSPLHF
>TRBJ2-7|TRBV6-1|NA
CASSPSVAYEQYF
>TRBJ2-2|TRBV7-3|NA
CASSLFDRGTGELFF
>TRBJ1-6|TRBV7-2|NA
CASSLELRTGLNSPLHF
>TRBJ2-5|TRBV7-9|NA
CASSLPIGGQETQYF
>TRBJ1-2|TRBV27|few
CASSKTGGAHYGYTF
>TRBJ1-1|TRBV6-5|NA
CASSYNRGPNTEAFF
>TRBJ2-2|TRBV10-3|NA
CAISEAGGVIGELFF
>TRBJ1-2|TRBV18|NA
CASSPLKTGGGYGYTF
>TRBJ2-7|TRBV6-5|NA
CASSYSRDRGHEQYF
>TRBJ2-7|TRBV2|few
CASIRDYEQYF
>TRBJ1-1|TRBV7-2|few
CASSLDRENTEAFF
>TRBJ1-1|TRBV4-1|NA
CASSQDWAALGIDTEAFF
>TRBJ1-1|TRBV28|NA
CASSPGQDDTEAFF
>TRBJ1-1|TRBV20-1|few
CSARQNTEAFF
>TRBJ1-2|TRBV6-6|NA
CASRQAQESHGYTF
>TRBJ2-3|TRBV27|NA
CASSFVGSGRAAGTDTQYF
>TRBJ2-1|TRBV2|few
CASSEGYEQFF
>TRBJ1-1|TRBV7-9|NA
CASSRDGGSRNTEAFF
>TRBJ1-2|TRBV7-2|NA
CASSFGSHPGGYTF
>TRBJ1-1|TRBV30|NA
CAWIFGPGDTEAFF
>TRBJ2-1|TRBV7-6|once
CASSSLEMGQFF
>TRBJ2-5|TRBV29-1|NA
CSVGFGGLAGETQYF
>TRBJ1-1|TRBV14|medium-sized
CASSQALGEAFF
>TRBJ2-7|TRBV7-6|NA
CASSLALAGGSYEQYF
>TRBJ1-6|TRBV11-3|NA
CASSSGADSSPISPLHF
>TRBJ2-1|TRBV7-9|NA
CASSTLLAGAYNEQFF
>TRBJ2-2|TRBV7-3|NA
CASSLEATTGELFF
>TRBJ2-1|TRBV30|NA
CAWSAGPDREQFF
>TRBJ1-1|TRBV6-1|NA
CASSESRGPVMNTEAFF